This entry is about one T cell receptor (beta chain). Which antigen it targets is not known. No clone much larger than this one lies a single base away; base qualities are absent. This specimen comes from a study of Graves' ophthalmopathy and Graves' hyperthyroidism listed by TCRdb under 2018. Regarding the research as a whole: Peripheral blood was collected at initial diagnosis, before any treatment. TCR beta repertoire signatures were used to distinguish Graves' ophthalmopathy from Graves' hyperthyroidism and to predict progression to ophthalmopathy. In total, 135 blood samples were TCR-sequenced: approximately 42 ophthalmopathy, some 80 hyperthyroidism and 17 hyperthyroidism-to-ophthalmopathy patients. To explore V-J signatures that separate ophthalmopathy from hyperthyroidism, a discovery set of around 97 patients was enrolled, consisting of about 41 with ophthalmopathy and about 60 with stable hyperthyroidism. The independent validation cohort included about 20 hyperthyroidism patients plus 17 patients who later progressed from hyperthyroidism to ophthalmopathy. In a handful of hyperthyroidism patients, the T-cell repertoire of thyroid tissue was compared with the T-cell repertoire of blood. Following sample collection, hyperthyroidism patients were given methimazole at a starting dose of 30 mg daily, and ophthalmopathy patients were given high-dose intravenous methylprednisolone. Overall study results and their limits: In validation, the model predicted ophthalmopathy progression with more than 70% sensitivity and around 72% specificity; roughly 12 predicted patients were CT-confirmed with GO in a median of approximately six months. Most expanded thyroid clonotypes with a frequency above 0.001 also appeared in blood, which suggests that blood repertoires may reflect the immune response in the thyroid. In cross-validation, the 13-signature model distinguished ophthalmopathy from stable hyperthyroidism with about 90% sensitivity and around 82% specificity, and in the test set the corresponding values were about 80% and 75%. Sample size was not predetermined statistically, and investigators were not blinded to group allocation.

Ophthalmopathy patients had moderately to severely active disease, Clinical Activity Score of at least 3, NOSPECS grade of at least 4, and disease duration under 3 months. Patients with other autoimmune diseases, uncontrolled infections, pregnancy or lactation were excluded from the study. Clinical symptoms, serum thyroxine, TRAb, thyroid ultrasound and orbital computed tomography formed the basis of the diagnosis. Using Ficoll-Paque density gradient centrifugation, PBMCs were isolated from 8.5 to 10 ml of fresh peripheral blood. Total RNA was extracted using Trizol reagent, and RNA quality was checked on an Agilent 2100 Bioanalyzer. TCR beta CDR3 regions were amplified from RNA transcripts for repertoire sequencing. HTBI primers and the Qiagen OneStep RT-PCR kit were used in a first-round RT-PCR, which was followed by a second-round multiplex PCR, size selection and purification. The libraries underwent paired-end sequencing with 100 bp reads on an Illumina HiSeq2000. On the authors' methods: SOAPnuke was used to process the reads, removing any read that contained adapters or uncalled bases, had a mean Phred below 15, or lacked an exact match to the constant primer or identifier. High-quality paired reads were merged with COPE v1.2.5. Clonotypes were defined as unique nucleotide sequences and were aligned to IMGT TRB V, D and J references using MiTCR v1.1. The analysis was limited to V-J combinations with a frequency above 0.0001, which together covered around 99% of the repertoires. For each V-J combination, a TCR clonal expansion and chaos score was defined as F50 clonal expansion divided by the chaos observed in the TCRdist matrix. Features were reduced by Welch's t-statistics and random forest to over 10 V-J combinations, which fed a naive Bayes classifier. The Morisita-Horn index was used to measure how similar the thyroid and blood repertoires were. Clones were called with MiXCR by TCRdb after fastp trimmed the public reads at Q25, and only in-frame beta chains were retained. Each entry merges the rows of one CDR3 protein and shows their most common DNA and genes. None of the V and J calls come from the authors' own analysis; TCRdb made them. Recorded for this sample are about 740,000 distinct CDR3 sequences; approximately 40% of them occurred a single time. The biggest ten clones account for approximately 46% of the sample.

Taken from the germline V gene, the CDR1 and CDR2 loops are MNHEY and SVGEGT. Here V drops 6 bases and J drops 4 bases, and the junction holds 17 bases not matched to any gene. Measured from the cysteine to the phenylalanine, the CDR3 is 17 residues long. Only the CDR3 DNA stays, 51 bases, in frame from base 1. Material for sequencing was peripheral blood. The origin of this receptor is an adult man with Graves' ophthalmopathy. The rearrangement combines TRBV6-2 or TRBV6-3 with TRBJ2-5; 7 central nucleotides agree with TRBD2. For the CDR3, the sequence is CASRRDFRGGGRETQYF. The bases read TGTGCCAGCAGACGGGACTTTAGGGGAGGCGGGAGAGAGACCCAGTACTTC.